This is a list of T cell receptor beta chains from one sample in a study of T cell repertoires in cytomegalovirus infection. TCRdb re-derived calls from the reads in MiXCR, one entry per CDR3 protein. The repertoire holds 900,000 to 950,000 distinct CDR3 sequences, with more than 25% as singletons. Their antigen targets remain unknown. The source was cultured CD8+ T cells from PBMCs, collected from culture after CMV antigen stimulation. The receptors originated from a human donor in good health (CMV status not recorded). Some clones in this sample may be carry-over from other donors' samples. The CDR3 runs from the conserved cysteine through the conserved F or W. Fields, in order: J gene, V gene, D gene, clone size, CDR3 DNA, CDR3 protein. The D gene is left open where the match is weak. The size of a clone is reported for some rows only, either as once, few or many, or as a class for expanded clones.

j_call: TRBJ2-5
v_call: TRBV6-2/TRBV6-3
d_call: TRBD1
clone_size: few
cdr3_nt: TGTGCCAGCAGTCAGACAGGGGGCCCGAAAGAGACCCAGTACTTC
cdr3_aa: CASSQTGGPKETQYF

j_call: TRBJ2-1
v_call: TRBV6-1
d_call: .
clone_size: .
cdr3_nt: TGTGCCAGCAGTGAAGCACGCTCCTACAATGAGCAGTTCTTC
cdr3_aa: CASSEARSYNEQFF

j_call: TRBJ1-2
v_call: TRBV7-4
d_call: TRBD1
clone_size: once
cdr3_nt: TGTGCCAGCAGCTTAGGGACAGGGATCTATGGCTACACCTTC
cdr3_aa: CASSLGTGIYGYTF

j_call: TRBJ2-1
v_call: TRBV12-3/TRBV12-4
d_call: TRBD2
clone_size: few
cdr3_nt: TGTGCCAGCAGTCCAGGACTAGGGGATGAGCAGTTCTTC
cdr3_aa: CASSPGLGDEQFF

j_call: TRBJ1-4
v_call: TRBV7-6
d_call: TRBD1
clone_size: many
cdr3_nt: TGTGCCAGCAGCTCCCGCGACAGGGGAACTAATGAAAAACTGTTTTTT
cdr3_aa: CASSSRDRGTNEKLFF

j_call: TRBJ1-2
v_call: TRBV12-5
d_call: .
clone_size: .
cdr3_nt: TGTGCTAGTGGTTTGGGACCGCACTATGGCTACACCTTC
cdr3_aa: CASGLGPHYGYTF

j_call: TRBJ2-4
v_call: TRBV6-2/TRBV6-3
d_call: TRBD1
clone_size: many
cdr3_nt: TGTGCCAGCAGTTATAACGGGGACAGCCAAAACATTCAGTACTTC
cdr3_aa: CASSYNGDSQNIQYF

j_call: TRBJ2-1
v_call: TRBV20-1
d_call: TRBD1
clone_size: few
cdr3_nt: TGCAGTGCTGGTCCTACAGGGGGATCCTACAATGAGCAGTTCTTC
cdr3_aa: CSAGPTGGSYNEQFF

j_call: TRBJ2-3
v_call: TRBV6-5
d_call: .
clone_size: .
cdr3_nt: TGTGCCAGCAGTTTCGCTAGGGGCACAGATACGCAGTATTTT
cdr3_aa: CASSFARGTDTQYF

j_call: TRBJ2-2
v_call: TRBV7-9
d_call: TRBD2
clone_size: few
cdr3_nt: TGTGCCAGCAGCTTACGGGCGGGGGAATCAAACACCGGGGAGCTGTTTTTT
cdr3_aa: CASSLRAGESNTGELFF

j_call: TRBJ2-3
v_call: TRBV5-5
d_call: TRBD2
clone_size: few
cdr3_nt: TGTGCCAGCACTCCGGCGGGGGAAGATACGCAGTATTTT
cdr3_aa: CASTPAGEDTQYF

j_call: TRBJ1-2
v_call: TRBV12-3/TRBV12-4
d_call: .
clone_size: .
cdr3_nt: TGTGCCAGCAGTCATTGGGACGCCAGCTATGGCTACACCTTC
cdr3_aa: CASSHWDASYGYTF

j_call: TRBJ2-2
v_call: TRBV7-9
d_call: TRBD1
clone_size: .
cdr3_nt: TGTGCCAGCAGCTTAGACAGGGGGCCGGGCACCGGGGAGCTGTTTTTT
cdr3_aa: CASSLDRGPGTGELFF

j_call: TRBJ1-6
v_call: TRBV27
d_call: .
clone_size: .
cdr3_nt: TGTGCCAGCAGCCTCGGCAGTTCTTATTCACCCCTCCACTTT
cdr3_aa: CASSLGSSYSPLHF

j_call: TRBJ1-2
v_call: TRBV7-2
d_call: TRBD1
clone_size: many
cdr3_nt: TGTGCCAGCAGCCCAGGGGGCAGGTTCTATGGCTACACCTTC
cdr3_aa: CASSPGGRFYGYTF

j_call: TRBJ1-1
v_call: TRBV7-9
d_call: .
clone_size: many
cdr3_nt: TGTGCCAGCAGCGCCGTTGCGGGCGAGAGCACTGAAGCTTTCTTT
cdr3_aa: CASSAVAGESTEAFF

j_call: TRBJ1-1
v_call: TRBV28
d_call: .
clone_size: .
cdr3_nt: TGTGCCAGCAGTGCAATGGGGAGTGAAGCTTTCTTT
cdr3_aa: CASSAMGSEAFF

j_call: TRBJ2-7
v_call: TRBV15
d_call: .
clone_size: .
cdr3_nt: TGTGCCACCAGCAGTCAGGGATCTTTCTACGAGCAGTACTTC
cdr3_aa: CATSSQGSFYEQYF

j_call: TRBJ1-2
v_call: TRBV20-1
d_call: TRBD1
clone_size: few
cdr3_nt: TGCAGTGCTAGGATCGACAGGGGCTATGGCTACACCTTC
cdr3_aa: CSARIDRGYGYTF

j_call: TRBJ2-1
v_call: TRBV10-3
d_call: TRBD2
clone_size: many
cdr3_nt: TGTGCCATCAGTAGCGGGGGTTCCTACAATGAGCAGTTCTTC
cdr3_aa: CAISSGGSYNEQFF

j_call: TRBJ2-1
v_call: TRBV29-1
d_call: .
clone_size: .
cdr3_nt: TGCAGCGTTGACGCTGGGGAGTACAATGAGCAGTTCTTC
cdr3_aa: CSVDAGEYNEQFF

j_call: TRBJ1-1
v_call: TRBV6-6
d_call: TRBD1
clone_size: few
cdr3_nt: TGTGCCAGCAGTCAACACTCGACAGGGCCAGGGACTGAAGCTTTCTTT
cdr3_aa: CASSQHSTGPGTEAFF

j_call: TRBJ1-5
v_call: TRBV4-2
d_call: TRBD1
clone_size: .
cdr3_nt: TGTGCCAGCAGTCCTGATGACAGGGGGCATCAGCCCCAGCATTTT
cdr3_aa: CASSPDDRGHQPQHF

j_call: TRBJ2-3
v_call: TRBV12-3/TRBV12-4
d_call: .
clone_size: few
cdr3_nt: TGTGCCAGCTTCACAGATACGCAGTATTTT
cdr3_aa: CASFTDTQYF

j_call: TRBJ2-1
v_call: TRBV4-2
d_call: .
clone_size: few
cdr3_nt: TGTGCCAGCAGCCAAGAGTTAGGCTACAATGAGCAGTTCTTC
cdr3_aa: CASSQELGYNEQFF

j_call: TRBJ2-7
v_call: TRBV7-9
d_call: .
clone_size: many
cdr3_nt: TGTGCCAGCAGCTTGACAGGAGAGTCCTACGAGCAGTACTTC
cdr3_aa: CASSLTGESYEQYF

j_call: TRBJ2-2
v_call: TRBV6-6
d_call: .
clone_size: .
cdr3_nt: TGTGTCAGCAGTTACTCGAAATCGGGGAACACCGGGGAGCTGTTTTTT
cdr3_aa: CVSSYSKSGNTGELFF

j_call: TRBJ1-1
v_call: TRBV9
d_call: .
clone_size: .
cdr3_nt: TGTGCCAGCAGCACCCCACAGGGACAGAACACTGAAGCTTTCTTT
cdr3_aa: CASSTPQGQNTEAFF

j_call: TRBJ2-7
v_call: TRBV7-9
d_call: TRBD2
clone_size: many
cdr3_nt: TGTGCCAGCAGCTTAGGCGGGGGCGAGCAGTACTTC
cdr3_aa: CASSLGGGEQYF

j_call: TRBJ2-6
v_call: TRBV11-2
d_call: TRBD1
clone_size: .
cdr3_nt: TGTGCCAGCAGTAGCGGACAGGGCTACTGGGCCAACGTCCTGACTTTC
cdr3_aa: CASSSGQGYWANVLTF

j_call: TRBJ2-3
v_call: TRBV9
d_call: TRBD1
clone_size: few
cdr3_nt: TGTGCCAGCAGCGTAGGGACAGGACTCACAGATACGCAGTATTTT
cdr3_aa: CASSVGTGLTDTQYF

j_call: TRBJ2-7
v_call: TRBV12-5
d_call: TRBD2
clone_size: few
cdr3_nt: TGTGCTAGTGGCCCCTCCCGACTAGCGGGGGGCTACGAGCAGTACTTC
cdr3_aa: CASGPSRLAGGYEQYF

j_call: TRBJ1-3
v_call: TRBV6-1
d_call: .
clone_size: .
cdr3_nt: TGTGCCAGCACCGTCGATCATGCCTCTGGAAACACCATATATTTT
cdr3_aa: CASTVDHASGNTIYF

j_call: TRBJ1-6
v_call: TRBV27
d_call: .
clone_size: .
cdr3_nt: TGTGCCAGCAGTTTAATCTGGGGTAATTCACCCCTCCACTTT
cdr3_aa: CASSLIWGNSPLHF

j_call: TRBJ2-3
v_call: TRBV6-5
d_call: .
clone_size: .
cdr3_nt: TGTGCCAGCAGTTTCCGACAGGTGGAGTATTTT
cdr3_aa: CASSFRQVEYF

j_call: TRBJ1-6
v_call: TRBV27
d_call: .
clone_size: .
cdr3_nt: TGTGCCAGCAGTTTATCACTGAATTCACCCCTCCACTTT
cdr3_aa: CASSLSLNSPLHF

j_call: TRBJ2-1
v_call: TRBV2
d_call: .
clone_size: .
cdr3_nt: TGTGCCAGCCCTGGAAGGGAAAATGAGCAGTTCTTC
cdr3_aa: CASPGRENEQFF

j_call: TRBJ1-2
v_call: TRBV27
d_call: .
clone_size: .
cdr3_nt: TGTGCCAGCAGTTCTTACAGGGAGAGAGCTAACTATGGCTACACCTTC
cdr3_aa: CASSSYRERANYGYTF

j_call: TRBJ2-6
v_call: TRBV7-9
d_call: TRBD1
clone_size: few
cdr3_nt: TGTGCCAGCACCCGGGACAGGGAGGGCCTGACTTTC
cdr3_aa: CASTRDREGLTF

j_call: TRBJ2-2
v_call: TRBV29-1
d_call: TRBD1
clone_size: .
cdr3_nt: TGCAGCGTTGTCCTTCATTCTACGACAGGGCCCGGGGAGCTGTTTTTT
cdr3_aa: CSVVLHSTTGPGELFF

j_call: TRBJ2-7
v_call: TRBV28
d_call: TRBD1
clone_size: .
cdr3_nt: TGTGCCAGCAGGGTCACAGGGGCAGGATACGAGCAGTACTTC
cdr3_aa: CASRVTGAGYEQYF

j_call: TRBJ2-7
v_call: TRBV29-1
d_call: .
clone_size: .
cdr3_nt: TGCAGCGTTGAAGAAAACGAGCAGTACTTC
cdr3_aa: CSVEENEQYF

j_call: TRBJ1-1
v_call: TRBV29-1
d_call: .
clone_size: .
cdr3_nt: TGCAGCGTGGAAAGGACTGCTGTGAACACTGAAGCTTTCTTT
cdr3_aa: CSVERTAVNTEAFF

j_call: TRBJ2-3
v_call: TRBV6-2/TRBV6-3
d_call: TRBD2
clone_size: .
cdr3_nt: TGTGCCAGCAGTTTCCTCCAGCGGGGGCACACAGATACGCAGTATTTT
cdr3_aa: CASSFLQRGHTDTQYF

j_call: TRBJ1-1
v_call: TRBV9
d_call: .
clone_size: .
cdr3_nt: TGTGCCAGCTCCCGCGGATCCCAGGTAACTGAAGCTTTCTTT
cdr3_aa: CASSRGSQVTEAFF

j_call: TRBJ2-7
v_call: TRBV12-3/TRBV12-4
d_call: .
clone_size: many
cdr3_nt: TGTGCCAGCAGTCCAACAGCCAGCTCCTACGAGCAGTACTTC
cdr3_aa: CASSPTASSYEQYF

j_call: TRBJ1-4
v_call: TRBV7-9
d_call: .
clone_size: .
cdr3_nt: TGTGCCAGCAGCCCCACCGGACTTGGAAAACTGTTTTTT
cdr3_aa: CASSPTGLGKLFF